The next 3 T cell receptor beta chains were all read from a single sample in a study of regulatory T cells in long-lasting Graves disease (dated by TCRdb to about 2021). Libraries came from multiplex PCR. For sequencing, an Illumina HiSeq 4000 was employed. TCR beta libraries were built with iRepertoire HTBI primers and Arm-PCR amplification of CDR3 regions. The public sequencing data were trimmed at Q25 with fastp and processed into clonotypes with MiXCR by TCRdb, which kept only in-frame beta chains. Each record represents a unique CDR3 protein, reported with the most common genes and DNA among its rows. This sample gives about 460,000 distinct CDR3 sequences in total; 20% to 25% of them show up just once. The biggest ten clones account for 13% of the sample. What the time point label conveys for this sample: persistent/refractory GD, antithyroid drugs over 5 years with positive TRAb. RNA was extracted from PBMCs in TRIzol for both TCR sequencing and RNA sequencing.

The material sequenced was peripheral blood mononuclear cells (PBMCs), taken when the disease was refractory, from a patient treated with antithyroid drugs. These receptors all come from a female donor with Graves disease.

This chain connects TRBV5-1 to TRBJ1-3, with a weak D call TRBD1 (5 bases). The germline V gene encodes CDR1 SGHRS and CDR2 YFSETQ. Trimming left V 0 bases short and J 0 bases short, with 13 bases between. The CDR3 covers 17 residues. The DNA of the CDR3 is TGCGCCAGCAGCTTGGGGAGACAGCCCACCTCTGGAAACACCATATATTTT. It specifies CASSLGRQPTSGNTIYF.

Of note for this clonotype: This may be a read error, as it is one base from a much larger clone. This rearrangement joins TRBV6-1 to TRBJ1-5; perhaps TRBD1 as D (6 bases). The germline V gene encodes CDR1 MNHNS and CDR2 SASEGT. Trimming pared 7 bases from V and 5 bases from J, leaving 18 bases between. The CDR3 spans 15 residues. Here the CDR3 DNA reads TGTGCCAGCATTTTCAACAGGGAGGTAGATCAGCCCCAGCATTTT. Protein product: CASIFNREVDQPQHF.

This clonotype has a count of ten or more. The V gene is TRBV28, the J gene TRBJ2-5; D unresolved. CDR1 is MDHEN, CDR2 SYDVKM, per germline. This CDR3 is built from 15 residues. V was cut by 2 bases and J by 5 bases, with 15 bases left in between. DNA for the CDR3: TGTGCCAGCAGTTTAATGGCCCCTACCAGGGAGACCCAGTACTTC. It encodes CASSLMAPTRETQYF.